This T cell receptor beta chain originates from a study of blood T cell repertoires in COVID-19. Across the study: PBMCs, B-cell-depleted T cells, or T cells provided the cDNA or gDNA that made up the material.

The count of this clone is one. The protocol was immunoSEQ multiplex PCR, while the TCRdb copy is restricted to in-frame clones and leaves out a portion. The sample carries 300,000 to 400,000 clones, 88% recorded once. Trimming took 5 bases from V and 6 from J, leaving 14 bases between them. The CDR3 totals 14 residues. Germline V gives CDR1 MNHEY, CDR2 SMNVEV (reference sequence). The sequencing input was peripheral blood. The V and J genes are TRBV27 and TRBJ1-3; weak D call: TRBD1 (6 bases). The sequence came from a woman aged 70-85 years with COVID-19, enrolled during active disease. CDR3 residues: CASSQTGLQNTIYF. The CDR3 DNA sequence: TGTGCCAGCAGTCAGACAGGTCTTCAAAACACCATATATTTT.